This T cell receptor beta chain was captured by sequencing in a study of T cell changes during pregnancy in multiple sclerosis. V was clipped by 9 bases and J by 8 bases; unmatched bases: 17. This CDR3 has 16 amino acids. Germline assignment: CDR1 MNHEY and CDR2 SMNVEV (reference sequence). Produced via immunoSEQ multiplex PCR; TCRdb's table is partial and in-frame only. This sample has about 55,000 clones, with about 92% found just once. The sample was CD8+ T cells from peripheral blood mononuclear cells, taken in the second trimester of pregnancy. The V gene is TRBV27, the J gene TRBJ2-1, with 9 bases matching TRBD1. This clonotype was obtained from a female donor with multiple sclerosis, enrolled in a pregnancy study. The CDR3 here is CASNRDRAVRVDEQFF. The DNA of the CDR3 is TGTGCCAGTAACCGGGACAGGGCCGTTCGGGTTGATGAGCAGTTCTTC.